Included here is one TCR beta chain sequence, with context. This record belongs to a study of cytomegalovirus exposure and HLA in healthy donors. Looked up from germline, CDR1 is GTSNPN and CDR2 is SVGIG (reference sequence). Trimming took 2 bases from V and 4 from J, leaving 5 bases between them. The CDR3 is 12 amino acids. The PCR had 60 Vbeta and 13 Jbeta primers. Libraries were prepared by immunoSEQ multiplex PCR; TCRdb keeps only in-frame clonotypes and omits some of them. The sample consists of 150,000 to 200,000 clones, around 81% of them appearing once. This chain uses TRBV30 with TRBJ2-2; the D is unclear. The sample taken for sequencing was PBMCs. The receptor's source is a man in his late teens or twenties in good health and CMV-seronegative. CDR3 residues: CAWSISTGELFF. The CDR3 region has the DNA TGTGCCTGGAGTATCAGCACCGGGGAGCTGTTTTTT.